This T cell receptor beta chain was identified in a study of cytomegalovirus exposure and HLA in healthy donors (dated by TCRdb to about 2017). Regarding the study in general: In an earlier analysis of around 540 of the donors, around 300 Gb of sequence data and 117 million unique TCR beta sequences from 180 million or so T cells were reported. A later genetic analysis took genome-wide SNP genotypes for about 55% of the 666 donors and used that subset as a discovery cohort. Of the approximately 400 genotyped donors, over 80% were placed in the genetic ancestry cluster associated with self-reported Caucasian donors. To predict cytomegalovirus infection status, the study brought together high-throughput TCR immunosequencing, statistical association of individual TCRs with disease status, and machine learning. The T cell repertoires of some 670 subjects were profiled by immunosequencing and related to cytomegalovirus serostatus. The number of typed donors differed by locus: 629-630 for A, B, C, DRB1 and DQB1; about 520 for DQA1; 606 for DPA1; and some 450 for DPB1. To study patterns of TCR occurrence, a later analysis re-analyzed previously published TCR beta repertoires from hundreds of donors and added high-resolution HLA genotyping. Donor age, sex, ethnicity and CMV serostatus were compiled alongside the repertoire data. Among approximately 370 genotyped donors of the cohort, an average of around 220,000 unique TCR beta nucleotide sequences was sequenced per donor, of which approximately 19% were non-productive. Both class I and class II loci were covered by HLA typing, at four-digit resolution. The aim of the study was to test whether cataloging public T cell receptors could identify signatures of past pathogen exposure. Roughly 5 DR-DQ haplotypes were treated as single units for association and clustering because of strong linkage in the cohort. In an earlier analysis of 587 of the donors, high-throughput TCR beta sequencing was used to judge whether each TCR beta V gene segment behaved as functional or pseudogenic. The later analysis used no new phenotypic data to find candidate immune exposures, relying instead on TCR beta sequences and their occurrence across donors. Every repertoire in the discovery cohort had been generated on one and the same sequencing platform. Roughly 300 gigabases of sequencing data and around 80 million unique TCR sequences made up an early release that covered approximately 650 HLA-typed donors. In addition to the first cohort of hundreds of subjects, a separate validation cohort of 100 to 150 different subjects was used. General study outcomes and caveats: In a later analysis, HLA-associated TCR beta chains showed more clonal expansion and lower generation probabilities than non-associated chains that were equally common. A cluster of highly shared sequence variants was judged likely to represent a technical artifact of the sequencing pipeline. A few of the identified cytomegalovirus-associated TCR beta chains were confirmed in vitro to be specific for cytomegalovirus antigens. Because some donors lacked HLA typing at each locus, the association tests relied only on the typed subset. In the study, 164 TCR beta chains were listed as associated with cytomegalovirus. Correlated functional status among segregating V segments might be attributable to linkage disequilibrium, but an unknown experimental factor could not be ruled out. In this cohort, only TCR beta chains were sequenced, and detectable features were limited by the absence of alpha or paired-chain data. The only immune exposure information available for the cohort was CMV serostatus. Across donors, most TCR sequences were observed very rarely, whereas some public TCRs were present in many individuals. Presence/absence analyses assumed roughly uniform sequencing depth across donors, an assumption that may not hold. Because the 87-base-pair reads could not distinguish some IMGT-functional V segments, including TRBV6-2 and TRBV6-3, those segments were excluded. According to a later genetic analysis, donors in an Asian-associated ancestry cluster had fewer N-insertions in productive TCRs than the approximately 630-donor mean. A later analysis found that most CMV-associated TCR beta chains appeared HLA-restricted, with HLA associations seemingly driven largely by CMV exposure. The authors suggested that the approach could potentially be generalized to other disease states and immunological phenotypes. Specific HLA alleles were associated with 18,000 or so TCR beta sequences at a false discovery rate of 0.05 in a later analysis. In an earlier analysis of 587 of the donors, most TCR beta V segments appeared in productive rearrangements about 90% or about 30% of the time, broadly matching IMGT annotations. A further reported finding was that TCR beta sequences accurately predicted the HLA-A and HLA-B alleles for most subjects in the first cohort. When HLA alleles, especially DR and DQ, strongly co-occurred, attributing TCR associations to individual alleles was difficult. A later genetic analysis associated a missense DCLRE1C variant with V-gene and J-gene trimming of TCR beta chains, and an independent cohort replicated the association. Several of the top co-occurrence clusters appeared to be linked to parvovirus B19, influenza, CMV and Epstein-Barr virus, according to a later analysis. Some 15 rarely observed V segments, including chromosome 9 orphons, were excluded from the earlier analysis of some 590 of the donors because counts were too low. A later analysis found that TCR association rates varied across HLA loci, with DRB1 alleles showing the most associated TCRs and HLA-C alleles the fewest. The classifier was reported to diagnose cytomegalovirus status with high specificity and sensitivity in both the original cohort and the validation cohort.

Points on this clone: The antigen it binds to is not known. Base-call qualities are not available, and no considerably larger clone is one nucleotide away.

The library was generated by the immunoSEQ multiplex PCR assay. For the multiplex PCR, a mixture combining 60 forward primers for TCR Vbeta segments and 13 reverse primers for TCR Jbeta segments was used. A multiplex PCR assay on genomic DNA amplified the CDR3 region of rearranged TCR beta genes. On the Illumina HiSeq System, the amplified TCR beta libraries were sequenced as 87-base-pair reads. The published analysis was carried out like this. In a later analysis, roughly 80 million unique TCR beta chains were counted across the roughly 700 repertoires, and roughly 11 million of these chains were shared by at least two donors. A nearest-neighbor algorithm error-corrected the raw reads and collapsed the reads into unique sequences, merging closely related sequences to remove PCR and sequencing errors. To assign V, D and J gene segments, CDR3 sequences were aligned to IMGT reference sequences. For a sequence to be retained, at least a six-nucleotide match to both a V gene segment and a J gene segment was required. Rearrangements were classified as productive when the CDR3 lacked stop codons and remained in frame with V and J, and all other rearrangements were classified as non-productive. CDR3 was defined according to IMGT convention as the region running from the second conserved V-encoded cysteine to the conserved J-encoded phenylalanine. Sequences without an unambiguous match to a single V gene segment were excluded from the earlier analysis of several hundred of the donors. In an earlier analysis of several hundred of the donors, V segments were called functional above 56.7% productive rearrangements and were called segregating when the between-donor standard deviation exceeded 5%. A statistical classification framework was built for diagnosing cytomegalovirus status from the catalog of TCR beta chain sequences. In a later analysis, TCR nucleotide sequences were compared against IMGT/GENE-DB human TR gene sequences so that V and J genes could be assigned. A later analysis assigned CDR3 sequences and most-parsimonious VDJ recombination scenarios with the TCRdist pipeline. In a later analysis, each TCR beta chain was defined by its CDR3 amino acid sequence together with its V-gene family, and reads lacking a unique V-gene family were excluded. A later analysis removed several hundred highly shared, low-generation-probability nucleotide sequences to deal with suspected cross-contamination and a sequencing artifact. A later analysis calculated a clonal expansion index for each public chain from normalized within-repertoire ranks of inferred template counts. In a later analysis, generation probabilities were computed with a VDJ recombination model fitted to out-of-frame rearrangements, and the resulting probabilities were checked against IGoR. In a later analysis, TCR-TCR, TCR-HLA and TCR-CMV co-occurrence was scored with hypergeometric tests, and a repertoire-size bias correction was applied to TCR pairs. A later analysis estimated false discovery rates by permuting HLA or CMV assignments 20 times. In a later analysis, co-occurring TCRs were grouped with DBSCAN, and TCRdist sequence similarity was added when clustering was performed within HLA-allele-positive subsets. Repertoires with fewer than 30,000 or more than 120,000 public chains, plus five repertoires with anomalous nucleotide sharing, were excluded from co-occurrence clustering. TCRdb took this table from immuneACCESS and kept in-frame rearrangements with V and J called. Such tables lack part of the clones; where checked against another copy, unresolved V genes explain under half of the gap, and the rest is unexplained. V and J calls and clone size come straight from that table; D and trimming were deduced from the DNA. In all, the sample holds nearly 65,000 clones, and almost 75% of those were seen once. The ten largest make up roughly 5.5% of the sample.

The cohort comprised some 730 healthy bone marrow donors. All cohort members were sampled while nominally healthy, although unrecorded immune exposures were likely present. The donor tested CMV seronegative, placing the donor among the 350 or so seronegative members of the cohort. Each donor provided a peripheral blood sample, and peripheral blood mononuclear cells were used for TCR beta sequencing. The Qiagen DNeasy Blood Extraction Kit was used to extract genomic DNA from the blood cell samples. Taken from cysteine to phenylalanine, the CDR3 has 16 residues. Kept here is only the CDR3 DNA, which spans 48 bases and is read in frame from base 1. CDR1 and CDR2 (SGHRS, YFSETQ) derive from the germline V gene. V ends up 3 bases short and J 5 bases short, with an unmatched junction base count of 12.

The clonotype comes from a man aged 45-60 years in good health and CMV-seronegative. The chain was built from TRBV5-1 and TRBJ1-1; 8 bases in the middle match TRBD1. Sequenced material: PBMCs. The bases are TGCGCCAGCAGCTCCCCCGGGACAGGCCACGAAACTGAAGCTTTCTTT. It codes for CASSSPGTGHETEAFF.